These 17 T cell receptor beta chains came from one sample sequenced in a study of vaccination effects on CD4 cells after COVID-19. Which antigens these TCRs recognize remains unknown. Under the ViraFEST assay, PBMC were stimulated with viral peptide pools so that antigen-specific CD4+ T cells expanded. Sequencing was performed afterwards. Subsequent to a culture period of about nine days, CD4+ T cells were isolated. Each participant was administered two doses of either the BNT162b2 or the mRNA-1273 vaccine. Produced via immunoSEQ multiplex PCR; TCRdb's table is partial and in-frame only. The table records approximately 70,000 clones, about 80% of them present only once. This specimen consisted of CD4+ T cells from PBMCs cultured with HCoV-OC43 spike peptides, obtained after COVID-19 vaccination. Subset noted: HCoV-OC43 spike overlapping peptide pool stimulation. The receptors shown here come from a human donor who received a COVID-19 vaccine.

The chain employs TRBV18 and TRBJ2-7; D may be TRBD1 (6 bases). The length of the CDR3 is 13 residues. CDR1 KGHSH and CDR2 LQKENI come from the germline V gene. V lost 5 bases to trimming and J lost 1 base, with 9 bases between them. In DNA, the CDR3 is TGTGCCAGCTCAAAGGACAGTTCCTACGAGCAGTACGTC. Amino acids: CASSKDSSYEQYV.

The V gene is TRBV6-5, the J gene TRBJ1-1, with D perhaps matching TRBD1 (6 bases). Per the germline V gene, CDR1 is MNHEY and CDR2 is SVGAGI. This CDR3 comprises 14 residues. Trimming removed 1 base from V and 6 bases from J, with 12 bases in between. CDR3 sequence: CASSYFQGYAEAFF. For the CDR3, the DNA is TGTGCCAGCAGTTACTTCCAGGGGTACGCTGAAGCTTTCTTT.

V and J are TRBV7-3 and TRBJ1-1, with D tentatively TRBD1 (5 bases). Germline CDR1 is SGHTA and CDR2 is FQGTGA. The CDR3 has 13 residues. The V end was cut by 1 base, the J end by 3 bases, with 6 bases between. Written as DNA, the CDR3 is TGTGCCAGCAGCTTAAGCAGGGACACTGAAGCTTTCTTT. Its translation is CASSLSRDTEAFF.

This clone was recorded once. The chain joins TRBV5-1 to TRBJ2-5, with 9 bases fitting TRBD1. V trimming: 5 bases; J trimming: 4 bases; junction bases outside the gene matches: 6. Germline CDR1 SGHRS, CDR2 YFSETQ. This CDR3 contains 14 residues. CDR3 nucleotides: TGCGCCAGCAGTTCCGGGACAGGGACAGAGACCCAGTACTTC. As protein: CASSSGTGTETQYF.

This chain uses TRBV19 with TRBJ1-4, with D possibly being TRBD1 (6 bases). The CDR3 covers 13 residues. Germline CDR1 and CDR2: LNHDA and SQIVND (reference sequence). V gave up 0 bases and J gave up 11 bases, with 10 bases separating them. The CDR3 region has the DNA TGTGCCAGTAGTATAGAGGGAAGGGGGAAACTGTTTTTT. Translating gives CASSIEGRGKLFF.

The chain employs TRBV7-3 and TRBJ2-3; 14 bases agree with TRBD2. The CDR3 runs to 17 residues. The junction had 7 bases not matched to a gene; V was cut back by 4 bases and J by 4 bases. Germline V CDR1 and CDR2: SGHTA, FQGTGA. The CDR3 DNA reads as TGTGCCAGCAGCTCCGGACTAGCGGGGGGATGGGCAGATACGCAGTATTTT. Protein product: CASSSGLAGGWADTQYF.

The CDR3 DNA is TGTGCCAGCTCACCACGGGCAGGGGGAATGGATGAAAAACTGTTTTTT. The encoded protein is CASSPRAGGMDEKLFF. The chain carries TRBV18 and TRBJ1-4; 7 nucleotides line up with TRBD1. Germline V CDR1 and CDR2: KGHSH, LQKENI. CDR3 length equals 16 residues. V lost 1 base, J lost 6 bases, and 8 bases stayed unmatched.

The chain employs TRBV11-2 and TRBJ2-1; D is unresolved. The CDR3 length is 15 residues. From germline, CDR1 is SGHAT and CDR2 FQNNGV. V was shortened by 1 base and J by 0 bases, with 7 bases between the two germline ends. CDR3 loop: CASSLVTSSYNEQFF. DNA of the CDR3: TGTGCCAGCAGCTTAGTAACCAGCTCCTACAATGAGCAGTTCTTC.

The chain couples TRBV2 to TRBJ2-3; 9 bases line up with TRBD1. Trimming at V came to 6 bases and at J to 5 bases, leaving 6 bases not matched to a gene. This CDR3 contains 14 residues. The germline V gene encodes CDR1 SNHLY and CDR2 FYNNEI. The CDR3 reads CASRDRGGGDTQYF. Here the CDR3 DNA reads TGTGCCAGCAGAGACAGGGGGGGTGGAGATACGCAGTATTTT.

The chain has TRBV10-2 and TRBJ1-6, with no clear D. Trimming stripped 2 bases from V and 6 bases from J, with 5 bases between. The CDR3 spans 13 residues. Germline CDR1 and CDR2: WSHSY and SAAADI. CDR3 nucleotide sequence: TGCGCCAGCAGTGAGGCCCTTAATTCACCCCTCCACTTT. Its protein product is CASSEALNSPLHF.

The chain carries TRBV19 and TRBJ2-4; D gene unclear. This CDR3 contains 14 residues. In germline, CDR1 is LNHDA, CDR2 SQIVND (reference sequence). Deletions cut 2 bases from V and 6 bases from J, with 11 bases between. The CDR3 reads CASSIIPAGNIQYF. As DNA, the CDR3 is TGTGCCAGTAGTATAATTCCTGCAGGAAACATTCAGTACTTC.

This rearrangement joins TRBV5-1 to TRBJ1-2; maybe TRBD1 (5 bases). This CDR3 region has 14 residues. In germline, CDR1 is SGHRS, CDR2 YFSETQ. Trimming cost V 5 bases and J 7 bases, with 18 bases left between them. The chain's CDR3 is CASRSEGREPGYTF. The CDR3 region has the DNA TGCGCCAGCAGGTCTGAGGGCAGGGAGCCTGGCTACACCTTC.

This chain joins TRBV27 and TRBJ1-2; D perhaps matches TRBD1 (5 bases). V dropped 8 bases and J dropped 6 bases, with 13 bases sitting between them. This CDR3 comprises 12 residues. Germline CDR1 reads MNHEY; CDR2 reads SMNVEV (reference sequence). The CDR3 loop is CASHGRGDGYTF. The CDR3 coding sequence is TGTGCCAGCCACGGGAGGGGAGATGGCTACACCTTC.

This clone was seen only once. The chain employs TRBV4-3 and TRBJ1-4; weak D call: TRBD1 (5 bases). The ends were cut back, 4 bases at V and 3 bases at J, with 12 bases in the middle. Germline CDR1 is LGHNA and CDR2 is YSLEER. This CDR3 has 15 amino acids. CDR3 bases: TGCGCCAGCAGCCCCCAGGGTTTGGCTAATGAAAAACTGTTTTTT. This translates into CASSPQGLANEKLFF.

The chain combines TRBV28 with TRBJ2-3, with 9 bases that match TRBD2. The CDR3 totals 16 residues. With V trimmed by 5 bases and J by 6 bases, 12 bases remained unmatched. CDR1 is MDHEN and CDR2 is SYDVKM in the germline V gene. The CDR3, as DNA: TGTGCCAGCAGTCCCTTTGGCGGGGGGGACTCTGATACGCAGTATTTT. This sequence encodes CASSPFGGGDSDTQYF. The variable domain in full, completed from reference TRBV28 and TRBJ2-3, reads DVKVTQSSRYLVKRTGEKVFLECVQDMDHENMFWYRQDPGLGLRLIYFSYDVKMKEKGDIPEGYSVSREKKERFSLILESASTNQTSMYLCASSPFGGGDSDTQYFGPGTRLTVL.

The chain has TRBV21-1 and TRBJ1-5. TRBV21-1 is noted as a pseudogene. The CDR3 is 17 amino acids. CDR3 nucleotide sequence: TGTGCCAGCAGCAAAGCGCCTGACGGTTATAGCAATCAGCCCCAGCATTTT. Translated, it gives CASSKAPDGYSNQPQHF.

The V and J genes are TRBV4-1 and TRBJ2-5; no clear D gene. CDR1 and CDR2 from the germline V gene are MGHRA and YSYEKL. The CDR3 covers 14 residues. Trimming cost V 1 base and J 1 base, with 7 bases left between them. The CDR3, as DNA: TGCGCCAGCAGCCAAGCCCCCACCCAAGAGACCCAGTACTTC. It translates to CASSQAPTQETQYF.